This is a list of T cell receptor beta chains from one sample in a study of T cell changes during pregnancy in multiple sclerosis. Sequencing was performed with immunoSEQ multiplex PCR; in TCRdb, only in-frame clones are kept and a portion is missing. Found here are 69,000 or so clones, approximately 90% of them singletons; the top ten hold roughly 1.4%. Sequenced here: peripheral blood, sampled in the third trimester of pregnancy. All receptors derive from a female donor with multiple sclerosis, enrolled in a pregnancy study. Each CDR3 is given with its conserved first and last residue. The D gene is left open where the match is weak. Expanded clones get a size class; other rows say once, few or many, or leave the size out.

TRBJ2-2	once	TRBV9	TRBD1	TGTGCCAGCAGCCCACAGGGGGTGGGGGCTACCGGGGAGCTGTTTTTT	CASSPQGVGATGELFF
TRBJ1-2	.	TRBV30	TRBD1	TGTGCCTGGAGCCGGGACAGACTTAACTATGGCTACACCTTC	CAWSRDRLNYGYTF
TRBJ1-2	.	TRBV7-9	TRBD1	TGTGCCAGCAGCTCCCGGACAGGGATTAGCGGCTACACCTTC	CASSSRTGISGYTF
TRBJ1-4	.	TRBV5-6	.	TGTGCCAGCAGCTTGGCCGGTATTAATGAAAAACTGTTTTTT	CASSLAGINEKLFF
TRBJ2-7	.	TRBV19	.	TGTGCCAGTAGTACCCGAACAGCCTACGAGCAGTACTTC	CASSTRTAYEQYF
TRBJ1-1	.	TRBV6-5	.	TGTGCCAGCAGAGAAACGACAGGACCAGAAGCTTTCTTT	CASRETTGPEAFF
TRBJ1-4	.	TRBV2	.	TGTGCCAGCAGGGCAGACAGGCCTTTAAGGGAAAAACTGTTTTTT	CASRADRPLREKLFF
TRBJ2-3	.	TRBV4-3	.	TGCGCCAGCAGCCAAGAGCTTTACGCGGGGATTTCGCAGTATTTT	CASSQELYAGISQYF
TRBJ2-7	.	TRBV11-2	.	TGTGCCAGCAGCTTAGATCGCGACGAGCAGTACTTC	CASSLDRDEQYF
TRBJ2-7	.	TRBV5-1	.	TGCGCCAGCAGCTTGGCCGGTCAGGCAGACCACCGCGAGCAGTACTTC	CASSLAGQADHREQYF
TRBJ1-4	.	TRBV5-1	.	TGCGCCAGCAGCTTAGGGGCGAATGAAAAACTGTTTTTT	CASSLGANEKLFF
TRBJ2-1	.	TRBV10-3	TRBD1	TGTGCCATCAGTCCGACAGGGCTTCAAGAGCAGTTCTTC	CAISPTGLQEQFF
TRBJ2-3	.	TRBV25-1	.	TGTGCCAGCAGTGACCTAGGTAACACAGATACGCAGTATTTT	CASSDLGNTDTQYF
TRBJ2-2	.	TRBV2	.	TGTGCCAGCAGTTGGGACACCCCGAACACCGGGGAGCTGTTTTTT	CASSWDTPNTGELFF
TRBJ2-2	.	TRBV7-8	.	TGTGCCAGCACTCTAAGACGGGGGACGAACACCGGGGAGCTGTTTTTT	CASTLRRGTNTGELFF
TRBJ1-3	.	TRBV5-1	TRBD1	TGCGCCAGCAGCCTCGGGACAGCCTACTCTGGAAACACCATATATTTT	CASSLGTAYSGNTIYF
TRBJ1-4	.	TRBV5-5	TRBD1	TGTGCCAGCAGCTGGGAGTCAGGGGGTGTTGAAAAACTGTTTTTT	CASSWESGGVEKLFF
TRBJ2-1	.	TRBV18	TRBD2	TGTGCCAGCTCATTTCCGGGACTAGCGGCTGGGAGCGATGAGCAGTTCTTC	CASSFPGLAAGSDEQFF
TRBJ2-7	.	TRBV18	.	TGTGCCAGCTCACCTATCCGAGACAGCCAAGCAGAACAGTACTTC	CASSPIRDSQAEQYF
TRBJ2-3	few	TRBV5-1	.	TGCGCCAGCAGCAGGAGCCCCCCGACAGATACGCAGTATTTT	CASSRSPPTDTQYF
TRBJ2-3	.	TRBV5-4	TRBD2	TGTGCCAGCAGCCAATGGGGGGGAAGCACAGATACGCAGTATTTT	CASSQWGGSTDTQYF
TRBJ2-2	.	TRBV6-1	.	TGTGCCAGCCCAGGGGACAACTTTCACACCGGGGAGCTGTTTTTT	CASPGDNFHTGELFF
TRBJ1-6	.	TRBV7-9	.	TGTGCCAGCAGCCACAAGGCGGGTCTCAATTCACCCCTCCACTTT	CASSHKAGLNSPLHF
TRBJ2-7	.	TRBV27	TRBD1	TGTGCCAGCAGTCTTTGGGGGACAGGGGACGACGAGCAGTACTTC	CASSLWGTGDDEQYF
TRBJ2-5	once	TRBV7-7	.	TGTGCTAGCAGCTTAGGGGGGGGATTTCAAGAGACCCAGTACTTC	CASSLGGGFQETQYF
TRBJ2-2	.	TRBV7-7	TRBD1	TGTGCTAGCAGCTTAGCCCCAGGGGGAAACACCGGGGAGCTGTTTTTT	CASSLAPGGNTGELFF
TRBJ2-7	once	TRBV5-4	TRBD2	TGTGCCAGCACCCCTAGCGGGGGGTCCGTCTACGAGCAGTACTTC	CASTPSGGSVYEQYF
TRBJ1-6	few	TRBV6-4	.	TGTGCCAGCAGCCAGGGGTTGGATTCACCCCTCCACTTT	CASSQGLDSPLHF
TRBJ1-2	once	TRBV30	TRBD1	TGTGCCTGGAGTTTGGGTTGGACAGGGAACCATGGCTACACCTTC	CAWSLGWTGNHGYTF
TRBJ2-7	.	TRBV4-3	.	TGCGCCAGCAGCCAAGAGTTGGCGGGTTCTTTAAGATCCTACGAGCAGTACTTC	CASSQELAGSLRSYEQYF
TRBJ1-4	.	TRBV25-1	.	TGTGCCAGCAGTGAATCCGTGTGGAGCGGAAATGAAAAACTGTTTTTT	CASSESVWSGNEKLFF
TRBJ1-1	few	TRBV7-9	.	TGTGCCAGCAGCTTGTCGCTCGCAGGAATGAACACTGAAGCTTTCTTT	CASSLSLAGMNTEAFF
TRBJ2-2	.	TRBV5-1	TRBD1	TGCGCCAGCAGCTTGCAACCGACAGGGGGAACCGGGGAGCTGTTTTTT	CASSLQPTGGTGELFF
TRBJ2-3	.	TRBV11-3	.	TGTGCCAGCAGCCGAGGACGCCTCCGGGAGGATACGCAGTATTTT	CASSRGRLREDTQYF
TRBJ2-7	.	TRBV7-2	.	TGTGCCAGCAGCTTAGACCCAGGCGTCTGGGGGCCGATCGAGCAGTACTTC	CASSLDPGVWGPIEQYF
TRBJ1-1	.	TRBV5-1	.	TGCGCCAGCAGCACTGACATAGAAAACACTGAAGCTTTCTTT	CASSTDIENTEAFF
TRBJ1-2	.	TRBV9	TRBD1	TGTGCCAGCAGCGCTCGACAGGGGGGTGGCTACACCTTC	CASSARQGGGYTF
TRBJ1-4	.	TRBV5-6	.	TGTGCCAGCAGCTTGGCCGGGGGGGTGAACGAAAAACTGTTTTTT	CASSLAGGVNEKLFF
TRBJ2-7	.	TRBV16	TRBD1	TGTGCCAGCAGCCGACCGGGACAGGGTACCTACGAGCAGTACTTC	CASSRPGQGTYEQYF
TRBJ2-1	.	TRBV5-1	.	TGCGCCAGCAGCTTGGGGGCTCCCTACAATGAGCAGTTCTTC	CASSLGAPYNEQFF